The T cell receptor beta chain described here comes from a study of cytomegalovirus exposure and HLA in healthy donors. Produced via immunoSEQ multiplex PCR; TCRdb's table is partial and in-frame only. The sample holds approximately 300,000 clones, approximately 90% seen once. Trimming pared 1 base from V and 2 bases from J, leaving 10 bases between. This CDR3 spans 15 amino acids. Germline V gene sequence: CDR1 SGHVS, CDR2 FQNEAQ. Study-level findings and limits: Three CMV-associated chains proved CMV antigen-specific in vitro.

About this clone: The target antigen is unknown.

This receptor was identified in a woman aged 30 to 39 in good health and CMV-seropositive. The sequencing input was PBMCs. This rearrangement joins TRBV7-8 to TRBJ2-3; a possible D gene is TRBD2 (6 bases). The CDR3 sequence is CASSLVGGSTDTQYF. The CDR3 DNA reads as TGTGCCAGCAGCTTAGTCGGGGGATCCACAGATACGCAGTATTTT.